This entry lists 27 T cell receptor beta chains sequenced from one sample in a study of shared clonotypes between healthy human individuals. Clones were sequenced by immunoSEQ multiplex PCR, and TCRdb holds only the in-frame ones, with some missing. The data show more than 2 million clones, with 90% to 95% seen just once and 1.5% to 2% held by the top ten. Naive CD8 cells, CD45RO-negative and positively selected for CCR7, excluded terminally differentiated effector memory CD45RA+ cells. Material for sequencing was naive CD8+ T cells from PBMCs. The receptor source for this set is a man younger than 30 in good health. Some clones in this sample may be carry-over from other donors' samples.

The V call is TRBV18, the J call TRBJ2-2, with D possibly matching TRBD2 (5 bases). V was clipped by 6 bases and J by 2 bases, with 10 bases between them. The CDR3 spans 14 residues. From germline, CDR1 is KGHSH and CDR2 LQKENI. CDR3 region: CASSSGVNTGELFF. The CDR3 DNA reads TGTGCCAGCTCGTCCGGGGTTAACACCGGGGAGCTGTTTTTT. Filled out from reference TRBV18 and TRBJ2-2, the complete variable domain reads NAGVMQNPRHLVRRRGQEARLRCSPMKGHSHVYWYRQLPEEGLKFMVYLQKENIIDESGMPKERFSAEFPKEGPSILRIQQVVRGDSAAYFCASSSGVNTGELFFGEGSRLTVL.

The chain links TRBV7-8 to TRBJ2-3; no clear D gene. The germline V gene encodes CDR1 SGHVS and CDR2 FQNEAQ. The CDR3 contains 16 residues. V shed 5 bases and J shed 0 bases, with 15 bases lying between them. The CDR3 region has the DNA TGTGCCAGCAGCCCTCAGGCCCTTGCTAGCACAGATACGCAGTATTTT. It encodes CASSPQALASTDTQYF. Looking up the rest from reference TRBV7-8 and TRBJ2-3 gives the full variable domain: GAGVSQSPRYKVAKRGQDVALRCDPISGHVSLFWYQQALGQGPEFLTYFQNEAQLDKSGLPSDRFFAERPEGSVSTLKIQRTQQEDSAVYLCASSPQALASTDTQYFGPGTRLTVL.

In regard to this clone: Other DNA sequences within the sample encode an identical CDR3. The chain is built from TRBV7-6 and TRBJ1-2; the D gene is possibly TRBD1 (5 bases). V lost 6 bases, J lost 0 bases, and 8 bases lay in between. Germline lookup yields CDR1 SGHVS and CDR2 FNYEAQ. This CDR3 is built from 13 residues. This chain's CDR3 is CASSPGTNYGYTF. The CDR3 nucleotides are TGTGCCAGCAGTCCAGGGACTAACTATGGCTACACCTTC.

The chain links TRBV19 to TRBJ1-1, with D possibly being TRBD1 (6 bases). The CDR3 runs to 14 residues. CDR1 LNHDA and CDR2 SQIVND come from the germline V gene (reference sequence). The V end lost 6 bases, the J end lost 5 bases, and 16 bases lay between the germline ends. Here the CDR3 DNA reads TGTGCCAGTAGAGTCCCGGGGGGCCGGACTGAAGCTTTCTTT. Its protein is CASRVPGGRTEAFF.

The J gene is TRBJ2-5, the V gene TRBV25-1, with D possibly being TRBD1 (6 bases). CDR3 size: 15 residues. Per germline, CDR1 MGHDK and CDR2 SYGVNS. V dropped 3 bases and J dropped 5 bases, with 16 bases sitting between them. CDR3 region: CASSEIRDRTETQYF. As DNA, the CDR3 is TGTGCCAGCAGTGAGATCCGCGACAGGACCGAGACCCAGTACTTC.

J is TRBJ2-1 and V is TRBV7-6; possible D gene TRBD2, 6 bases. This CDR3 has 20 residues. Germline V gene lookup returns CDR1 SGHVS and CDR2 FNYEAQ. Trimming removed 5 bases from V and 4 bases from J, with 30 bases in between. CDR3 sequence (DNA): TGTGCCAGCAGCCAGCCCACAAATTCTAGCGTACTCCATGTGTACAATGAGCAGTTCTTC. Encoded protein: CASSQPTNSSVLHVYNEQFF.

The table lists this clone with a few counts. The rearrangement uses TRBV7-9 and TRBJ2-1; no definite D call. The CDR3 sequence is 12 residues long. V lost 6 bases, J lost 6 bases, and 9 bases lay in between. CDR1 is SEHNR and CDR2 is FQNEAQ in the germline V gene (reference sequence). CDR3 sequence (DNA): TGTGCCAGCAGGGCCAGTTCCAATGAGCAGTTCTTC. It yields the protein CASRASSNEQFF.

In DNA form, the CDR3 reads TGTGCCAGCAGCTCCCTAGCGGGAACTACAGATACGCAGTATTTT. Its protein is CASSSLAGTTDTQYF. The chain employs TRBV11-2 and TRBJ2-3; 9 bases fit TRBD2. The germline gives CDR1 SGHAT, CDR2 FQNNGV. CDR3 length: 15 residues. V lost 4 bases to trimming and J lost 3 bases; unmatched junction nucleotides: 5.

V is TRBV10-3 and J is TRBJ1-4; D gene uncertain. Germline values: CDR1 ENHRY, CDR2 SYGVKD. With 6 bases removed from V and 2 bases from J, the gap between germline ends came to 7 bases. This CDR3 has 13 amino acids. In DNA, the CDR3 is TGTGCCATCAGGGGTGGTACTAATGAAAAACTGTTTTTT. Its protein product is CAIRGGTNEKLFF.

The CDR3 reads CASSLTQTVYNEQFF. The CDR3 DNA reads as TGTGCCAGCAGTTTAACCCAGACAGTCTACAATGAGCAGTTCTTC. This chain joins TRBV27 and TRBJ2-1, with a weak D call TRBD1 (5 bases). Trimming left V 2 bases short and J 3 bases short, with 11 bases between. Germline CDR1 reads MNHEY; CDR2 reads SMNVEV (reference sequence). The CDR3 runs to 15 residues.

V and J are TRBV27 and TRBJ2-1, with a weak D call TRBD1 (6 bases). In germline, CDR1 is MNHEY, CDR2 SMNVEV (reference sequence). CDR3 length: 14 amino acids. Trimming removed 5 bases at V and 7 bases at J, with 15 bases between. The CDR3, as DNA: TGTGCCAGCAGTCTCCGGGACATTAGAAATGAGCAGTTCTTC. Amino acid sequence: CASSLRDIRNEQFF.

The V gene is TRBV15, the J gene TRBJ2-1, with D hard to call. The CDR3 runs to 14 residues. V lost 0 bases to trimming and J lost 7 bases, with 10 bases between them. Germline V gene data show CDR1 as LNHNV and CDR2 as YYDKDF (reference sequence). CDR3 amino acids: CATSRERYLNEQFF. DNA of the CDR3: TGTGCCACCAGCAGAGAGAGGTATTTGAATGAGCAGTTCTTC.

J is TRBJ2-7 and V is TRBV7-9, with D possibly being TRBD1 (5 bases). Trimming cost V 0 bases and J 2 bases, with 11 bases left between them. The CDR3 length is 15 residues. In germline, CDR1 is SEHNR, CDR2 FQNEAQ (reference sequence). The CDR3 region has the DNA TGTGCCAGCAGCTTAGCGCAGGGATCCACCTACGAGCAGTACTTC. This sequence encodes CASSLAQGSTYEQYF. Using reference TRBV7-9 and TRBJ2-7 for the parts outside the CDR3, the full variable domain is DTGVSQNPRHKITKRGQNVTFRCDPISEHNRLYWYRQTLGQGPEFLTYFQNEAQLEKSRLLSDRFSAERPKGSFSTLEIQRTEQGDSAMYLCASSLAQGSTYEQYFGPGTRLTVT.

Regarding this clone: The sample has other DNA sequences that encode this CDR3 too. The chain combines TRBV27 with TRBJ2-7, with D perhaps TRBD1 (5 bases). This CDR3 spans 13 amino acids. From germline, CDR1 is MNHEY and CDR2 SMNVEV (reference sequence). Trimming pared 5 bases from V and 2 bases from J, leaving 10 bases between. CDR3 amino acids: CASSAGLTYEQYF. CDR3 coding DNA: TGTGCCAGCAGTGCAGGGCTAACCTACGAGCAGTACTTC.

Written as DNA, the CDR3 is TGTGCCAGCAGCTTGTTCGGGAACACTGAAGCTTTCTTT. This sequence encodes CASSLFGNTEAFF. The chain is built from TRBV5-6 and TRBJ1-1; no reliable D call. The V and J ends lost 1 base and 1 base respectively, with 5 bases between them. The length of the CDR3 is 13 residues. Per germline, CDR1 SGHDT and CDR2 YYEEEE.

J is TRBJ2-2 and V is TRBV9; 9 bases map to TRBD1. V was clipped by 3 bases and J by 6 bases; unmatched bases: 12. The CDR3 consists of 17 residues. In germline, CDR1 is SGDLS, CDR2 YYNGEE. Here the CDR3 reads CASSGIHGQGTAGELFF. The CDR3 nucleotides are TGTGCCAGCAGCGGAATCCACGGACAGGGGACTGCCGGGGAGCTGTTTTTT. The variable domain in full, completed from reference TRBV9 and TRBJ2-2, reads DSGVTQTPKHLITATGQRVTLRCSPRSGDLSVYWYQQSLDQGLQFLIQYYNGEERAKGNILERFSAQQFPDLHSELNLSSLELGDSALYFCASSGIHGQGTAGELFFGEGSRLTVL.

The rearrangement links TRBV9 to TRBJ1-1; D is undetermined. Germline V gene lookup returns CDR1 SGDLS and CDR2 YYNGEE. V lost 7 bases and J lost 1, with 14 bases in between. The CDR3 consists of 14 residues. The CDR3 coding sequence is TGTGCCAGCTCCCAGTGGGGTGAGAACACTGAAGCTTTCTTT. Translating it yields CASSQWGENTEAFF. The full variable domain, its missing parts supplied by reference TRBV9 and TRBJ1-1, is DSGVTQTPKHLITATGQRVTLRCSPRSGDLSVYWYQQSLDQGLQFLIQYYNGEERAKGNILERFSAQQFPDLHSELNLSSLELGDSALYFCASSQWGENTEAFFGQGTRLTVV.

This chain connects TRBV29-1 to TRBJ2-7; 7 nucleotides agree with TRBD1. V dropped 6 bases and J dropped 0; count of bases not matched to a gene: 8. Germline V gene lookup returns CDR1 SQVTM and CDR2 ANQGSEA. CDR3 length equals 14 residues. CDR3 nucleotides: TGCAGCGTCCGACCGGGACAGCGCTCCTACGAGCAGTACTTC. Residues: CSVRPGQRSYEQYF.

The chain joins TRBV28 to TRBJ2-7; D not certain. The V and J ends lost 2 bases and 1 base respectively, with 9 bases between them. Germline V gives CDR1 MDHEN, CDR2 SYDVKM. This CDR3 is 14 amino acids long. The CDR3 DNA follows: TGTGCCAGCAGTTTAACTGAGAGATCCTACGAGCAGTACTTC. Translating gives CASSLTERSYEQYF. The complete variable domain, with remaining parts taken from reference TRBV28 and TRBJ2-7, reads DVKVTQSSRYLVKRTGEKVFLECVQDMDHENMFWYRQDPGLGLRLIYFSYDVKMKEKGDIPEGYSVSREKKERFSLILESASTNQTSMYLCASSLTERSYEQYFGPGTRLTVT.

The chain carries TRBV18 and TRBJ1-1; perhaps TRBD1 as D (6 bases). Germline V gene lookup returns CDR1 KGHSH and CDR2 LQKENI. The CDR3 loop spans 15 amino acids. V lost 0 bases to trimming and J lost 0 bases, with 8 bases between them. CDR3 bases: TGTGCCAGCTCACCACCCGGACAGCTGAACACTGAAGCTTTCTTT. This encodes CASSPPGQLNTEAFF.

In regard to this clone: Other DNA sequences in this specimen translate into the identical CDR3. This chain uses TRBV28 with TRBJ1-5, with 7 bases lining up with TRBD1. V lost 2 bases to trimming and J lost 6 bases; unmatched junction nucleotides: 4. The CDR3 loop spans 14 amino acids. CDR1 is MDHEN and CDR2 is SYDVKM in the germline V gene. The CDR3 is CASSLLQGSQPQHF. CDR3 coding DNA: TGTGCCAGCAGTTTACTACAGGGGAGTCAGCCCCAGCATTTT.

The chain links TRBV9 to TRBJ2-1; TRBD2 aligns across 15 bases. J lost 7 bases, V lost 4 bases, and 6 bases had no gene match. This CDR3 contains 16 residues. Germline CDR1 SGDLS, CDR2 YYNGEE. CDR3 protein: CASSSRGTSGRNEQFF. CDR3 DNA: TGTGCCAGCAGCTCCCGTGGGACTAGCGGGAGGAATGAGCAGTTCTTC.

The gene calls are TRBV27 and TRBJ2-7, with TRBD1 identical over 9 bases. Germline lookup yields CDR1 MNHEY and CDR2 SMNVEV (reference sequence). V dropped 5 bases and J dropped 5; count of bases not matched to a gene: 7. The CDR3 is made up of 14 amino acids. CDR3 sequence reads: CASSALGTGHEQYF. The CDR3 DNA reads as TGTGCCAGCAGTGCCTTGGGGACAGGGCACGAGCAGTACTTC.

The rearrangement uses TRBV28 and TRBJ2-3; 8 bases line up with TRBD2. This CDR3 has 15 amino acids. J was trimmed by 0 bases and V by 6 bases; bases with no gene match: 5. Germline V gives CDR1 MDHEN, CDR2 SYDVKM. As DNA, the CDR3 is TGTGCCAGCAGCCCGCGGGGGGCTAGCACAGATACGCAGTATTTT. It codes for CASSPRGASTDTQYF.

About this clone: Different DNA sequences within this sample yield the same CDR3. For the CDR3, the DNA is TGTGCCAGCAGCCCTACGAACACTGAAGCTTTCTTT. It codes for CASSPTNTEAFF. The chain recombines TRBV7-9 with TRBJ1-1, with D uncertain. This CDR3 contains 12 residues. CDR1 and CDR2 from the germline V gene are SEHNR and FQNEAQ (reference sequence). The ends were cut back, 5 bases at V and 1 base at J, with 5 bases in the middle.

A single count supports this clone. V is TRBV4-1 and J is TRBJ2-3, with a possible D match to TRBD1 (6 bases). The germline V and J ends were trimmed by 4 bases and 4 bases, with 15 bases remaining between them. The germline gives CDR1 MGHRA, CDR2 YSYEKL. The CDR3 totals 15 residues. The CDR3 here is CASSLSGEYADTQYF. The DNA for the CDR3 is TGCGCCAGCAGCCTATCAGGGGAGTACGCAGATACGCAGTATTTT.

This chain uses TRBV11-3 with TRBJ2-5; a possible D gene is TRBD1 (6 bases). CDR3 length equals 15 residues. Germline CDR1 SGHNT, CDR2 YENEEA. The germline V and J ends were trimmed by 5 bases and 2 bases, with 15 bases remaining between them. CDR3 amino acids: CASSPGTNRQETQYF. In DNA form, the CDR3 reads TGTGCCAGCAGCCCCGGGACAAACCGTCAAGAGACCCAGTACTTC.